The clone carrying this T cell receptor beta chain occurred many times. TCRdb ran MiXCR on the PCR reads and lists one entry per CDR3 protein. Of more than 250,000 distinct CDR3 sequences listed, about 22% were seen once; the top ten hold approximately 0.83%. These data are taken from a study of molecular identifiers for immune sequencing clone quantification. The CDR3 runs to 17 residues. J was trimmed by 3 bases and V by 0 bases; bases with no gene match: 8. In germline, CDR1 is SGDLS, CDR2 YYNGEE. The clonotype was recovered from a human donor in good health. Some libraries in this study had Jurkat cell RNA spiked in. The chain has TRBV9 and TRBJ1-3; 8 nucleotides align to TRBD1. Sequencing input: naive CD8+ T cells from blood, with Jurkat cell RNA spiked in. Stated subset: FACS-sorted CD8+CD4-CCR7+CD45RA+ naive T cells. For the CDR3, the DNA is TGTGCCAGCAGCGTAGAGGTGGCAGGGGGCTTTGGAAACACCATATATTTT. Translation gives CASSVEVAGGFGNTIYF.